Shown below are 20 T cell receptor beta chains from a single sample sequenced in a study of long-term antiretroviral therapy in people with HIV. Survey-level resolution applied to immunoSEQ assay v3.0. Data came from immunoSEQ multiplex PCR; TCRdb stores just in-frame clones and leaves some out. This table holds about 20,000 clones, 90% found once. This specimen consisted of unsorted PBMCs, obtained approximately 4.2 years before starting antiretroviral therapy. The source is a woman in her twenties or thirties with HIV.

The J gene is TRBJ2-7, the V gene TRBV5-1, with 11 bases aligning to TRBD1. The V segment lost 4 bases and the J segment 6 bases; nucleotides outside the gene matches: 6. Germline assignment: CDR1 SGHRS and CDR2 YFSETQ. The CDR3 extends over 14 amino acids. The CDR3 DNA follows: TGCGCCAGCAGCCTTGGGACAGGGGGTCTCGAGCAGTACTTC. It yields the protein CASSLGTGGLEQYF.

The V call is TRBV5-1, the J call TRBJ1-1; 7 positions agree with TRBD1. Trimming at V came to 0 bases and at J to 5 bases, leaving 7 bases not matched to a gene. Germline V CDR1 and CDR2: SGHRS, YFSETQ. The CDR3 totals 15 residues. CDR3 protein: CASSLDVNRGTEAFF. In nucleotides, the CDR3 is TGCGCCAGCAGCTTGGACGTTAACAGGGGTACTGAAGCTTTCTTT.

Within the sample, this clone is medium-sized (0.01 to 0.1%). The sample contains more than one DNA sequence encoding this CDR3. The gene calls are TRBV10-3 and TRBJ2-3; 8 bases line up with TRBD1. V dropped 8 bases and J dropped 0; count of bases not matched to a gene: 4. This CDR3 has 14 residues. Looked up from germline, CDR1 is ENHRY and CDR2 is SYGVKD. DNA of the CDR3: TGTGCCATCTCCGACAGGGGCAGCACAGATACGCAGTATTTT. It codes for CAISDRGSTDTQYF.

J is TRBJ2-7 and V is TRBV29-1; 8 bases fit TRBD1. The CDR3 covers 13 residues. From germline, CDR1 is SQVTM and CDR2 ANQGSEA. With 3 bases clipped from V and 3 bases from J, the junction kept 4 bases outside the gene matches. CDR3: CSVDRGQDYEQYF. CDR3 sequence (DNA): TGCAGCGTTGACCGGGGACAGGACTACGAGCAGTACTTC.

The rearrangement uses TRBV28 and TRBJ1-2; a weak D match, TRBD1 (6 bases). V was pared by 4 bases and J by 5 bases, with 29 bases between. The CDR3 consists of 19 residues. Germline values: CDR1 MDHEN, CDR2 SYDVKM. This chain's CDR3 is CASSYEQGAVVAGVYGYTF. CDR3 coding DNA: TGTGCCAGCAGTTATGAACAGGGTGCGGTCGTGGCTGGGGTTTATGGCTACACCTTC.

J is TRBJ2-3 and V is TRBV10-3; D is unclear. The CDR3 has 15 amino acids. The germline gives CDR1 ENHRY, CDR2 SYGVKD. V lost 3 bases and J 0 bases, leaving 10 bases between the germline ends. CDR3 loop: CAISDPGYSTDTQYF. The CDR3 DNA is TGTGCCATCAGTGATCCGGGTTATAGCACAGATACGCAGTATTTT.

The chain joins TRBV4-3 to TRBJ2-7; D is perhaps TRBD1 (5 bases). CDR1 and CDR2 from the germline V gene are LGHNA and YSLEER. Trimming took off 1 base at V and 7 bases at J, with 11 bases between the two ends. This CDR3 comprises 13 residues. CDR3 in DNA: TGCGCCAGCAGCCAAGGGGGCCATCCGGAGCAGTACTTC. Protein product: CASSQGGHPEQYF.

The chain couples TRBV18 to TRBJ2-1; 8 nucleotides agree with TRBD1. The CDR3 has 14 amino acids. Losses at the gene ends were 3 bases for V and 7 bases for J; bases not matched to a gene: 5. The V gene's germline CDR1 is KGHSH and CDR2 LQKENI. As DNA, the CDR3 is TGTGCCAGCTCACCTCAGGGGGCCGGTAATGAGCAGTTCTTC. This encodes CASSPQGAGNEQFF.

This CDR3 reads CASSLSGTETGELFF. CDR3 sequence (DNA): TGTGCCAGCAGCTTATCAGGGACAGAAACCGGGGAGCTGTTTTTT. The chain couples TRBV7-2 to TRBJ2-2, with 7 bases identical to TRBD1. Trimming took 2 bases from V and 5 from J; bases not matched to a gene: 5. CDR1 and CDR2 (germline): SGHTA, FQGNSA. This CDR3 has 15 residues.

The chain combines TRBV11-2 with TRBJ1-4; 9 bases map to TRBD1. The CDR3 contains 15 residues. In germline, CDR1 is SGHAT, CDR2 FQNNGV. V was pared by 2 bases and J by 5 bases, with 3 bases of the junction left unmatched. Written as DNA, the CDR3 is TGTGCCAGCAGCTTATGGGGGACAGGGAATGAAAAACTGTTTTTT. Amino acids: CASSLWGTGNEKLFF.

This chain uses TRBV5-1 with TRBJ2-7; 8 positions match TRBD1. The CDR3 contains 15 residues. Germline CDR1 reads SGHRS; CDR2 reads YFSETQ. Trimming took 4 bases from V and 7 from J; bases not matched to a gene: 13. The CDR3 DNA follows: TGCGCCAGCAGCCTAGGGACAGGTCAACCTGGGGAGCAGTACTTC. It specifies CASSLGTGQPGEQYF.

This chain links TRBV11-3 with TRBJ2-3, with 16 positions matching TRBD2. Germline CDR1 SGHNT, CDR2 YENEEA. Trimming removed 4 bases from V and 2 bases from J; junction bases left unmatched: 6. This CDR3 spans 18 amino acids. In DNA, the CDR3 is TGTGCCAGCAGCTCGGGACTAGCGGGGGGGCAGGACACAGATACGCAGTATTTT. Protein: CASSSGLAGGQDTDTQYF. The full variable domain, in which reference TRBV11-3 and TRBJ2-3 provide the parts outside the CDR3, is EAGVVQSPRYKIIEKKQPVAFWCNPISGHNTLYWYLQNLGQGPELLIRYENEEAVDDSQLPKDRFSAERLKGVDSTLKIQPAELGDSAVYLCASSSGLAGGQDTDTQYFGPGTRLTVL.

This rearrangement joins TRBV27 to TRBJ2-5, with a possible D match to TRBD2 (6 bases). CDR1 is MNHEY, CDR2 SMNVEV, per germline (reference sequence). The CDR3 covers 14 residues. The germline V and J ends were trimmed by 3 bases and 5 bases, with 13 bases remaining between them. The CDR3, as DNA: TGTGCCAGCAGTTTGAATAGCGGTCGGGAGACCCAGTACTTC. Protein: CASSLNSGRETQYF.

The V call is TRBV18, the J call TRBJ1-5; no clear D. From germline, CDR1 is KGHSH and CDR2 LQKENI. The CDR3 spans 17 residues. Trimming stripped 2 bases from V and 5 bases from J, with 19 bases between. CDR3 nucleotide sequence: TGTGCCAGCTCACCAGAGTTTTATAGTGGTGGGGATCAGCCCCAGCATTTT. Protein: CASSPEFYSGGDQPQHF.

The chain joins TRBV4-3 to TRBJ2-5, with TRBD1 matching over 7 bases. This CDR3 spans 15 amino acids. CDR1 and CDR2 (germline): LGHNA, YSLEER. V shed 4 bases and J 5 bases; nucleotides not matched to a gene: 10. The CDR3 DNA follows: TGCGCCAGCAGCCTCCTCGGGGCCAGGGGGGAGACCCAGTACTTC. Protein: CASSLLGARGETQYF.

This sequence joins TRBV5-1 and TRBJ2-2; 7 bases align to TRBD2. CDR1 and CDR2 (germline): SGHRS, YFSETQ. V shed 2 bases and J 5 bases; nucleotides not matched to a gene: 9. This CDR3 has 16 residues. The CDR3 DNA follows: TGCGCCAGCAGCTTAGAGAGCGGGGCGGGGACCGGGGAGCTGTTTTTT. Translating gives CASSLESGAGTGELFF.

The J gene is TRBJ1-6, the V gene TRBV9, with 9 positions matching TRBD1. The CDR3 has 16 residues. Germline loops: CDR1 SGDLS, CDR2 YYNGEE. V was pared by 4 bases and J by 7 bases, with 9 bases of the junction left unmatched. The CDR3: CASSYGTGRENSPLHF. In nucleotides, the CDR3 is TGTGCCAGCAGCTACGGGACAGGGAGGGAAAATTCACCCCTCCACTTT. Using reference TRBV9 and TRBJ1-6 for the parts outside the CDR3, the full variable domain is DSGVTQTPKHLITATGQRVTLRCSPRSGDLSVYWYQQSLDQGLQFLIQYYNGEERAKGNILERFSAQQFPDLHSELNLSSLELGDSALYFCASSYGTGRENSPLHFGNGTRLTVT.

The V gene is TRBV11-2, the J gene TRBJ1-4; 8 positions match TRBD1. This CDR3 comprises 16 residues. The germline V gene has CDR1 SGHAT and CDR2 FQNNGV. Trimming took 5 bases from V and 1 from J; bases not matched to a gene: 6. The CDR3 sequence: CASSIPRGLTNEKLFF. The DNA for the CDR3 is TGTGCCAGCAGCATACCCAGGGGGCTAACTAATGAAAAACTGTTTTTT. Looking up the rest from reference TRBV11-2 and TRBJ1-4 gives the full variable domain: EAGVAQSPRYKIIEKRQSVAFWCNPISGHATLYWYQQILGQGPKLLIQFQNNGVVDDSQLPKDRFSAERLKGVDSTLKIQPAKLEDSAVYLCASSIPRGLTNEKLFFGSGTQLSVL.

The chain links TRBV6-6 to TRBJ1-4, with a tentative D call TRBD1 (6 bases). The germline V gene encodes CDR1 MNHNY and CDR2 SVGAGI (reference sequence). The CDR3 contains 15 residues. The V end lost 6 bases, the J end lost 3 bases, and 14 bases lay between the germline ends. The CDR3 region is CASSRLQGPNEKLFF. CDR3 nucleotides: TGTGCCAGCAGCCGACTACAGGGCCCTAATGAAAAACTGTTTTTT.

The chain carries TRBV19 and TRBJ2-1; TRBD2 agrees at 10 bases. The ends lost 3 bases at V and 4 bases at J; junction bases unmatched: 6. The CDR3 loop spans 16 amino acids. Looked up from germline, CDR1 is LNHDA and CDR2 is SQIVND (reference sequence). The CDR3 is CASSIQRGGTYNEQFF. CDR3 bases: TGTGCCAGTAGTATTCAGCGGGGGGGCACTTACAATGAGCAGTTCTTC.